One and the same sample provided the 11 T cell receptor beta chains below, sequenced in a study of blood T cell dynamics during melanoma immunotherapy. Time point noted: week 3, after first cycle of checkpoint inhibitor. Using immunoSEQ multiplex PCR, the repertoire was profiled, and TCRdb retains in-frame clones only, with some absent. This sample has roughly 30,000 clones, with over 80% found just once. Sample: blood, taken from a patient treated with checkpoint blockade. The receptors were gathered from a human donor with melanoma.

The V and J genes are TRBV15 and TRBJ1-1; 7 nucleotides agree with TRBD1. Unmatched junction bases numbered 8, after V lost 0 bases and J lost 13 bases. The CDR3 length is 13 residues. From germline, CDR1 is LNHNV and CDR2 YYDKDF (reference sequence). In DNA, the CDR3 is TGTGCCACCAGCAGAGATAGGGCAGGGGGGGATTTCTTT. Protein: CATSRDRAGGDFF.

The CDR3 is CASRSSDIYGYTF. CDR3 in DNA: TGTGCCAGCAGATCCTCGGACATCTATGGCTACACCTTC. This chain joins TRBV6-5 and TRBJ1-2; D may be TRBD1 (5 bases). Trimming removed 6 bases from V and 4 bases from J, with 12 bases in between. The germline V gene has CDR1 MNHEY and CDR2 SVGAGI. The CDR3 loop spans 13 amino acids.

The chain carries TRBV6-1 and TRBJ2-7; D gene uncertain. CDR3 length: 13 amino acids. CDR1 and CDR2 from the germline V gene are MNHNS and SASEGT. V was shortened by 2 bases and J by 1 base, with 6 bases between the two germline ends. The CDR3 nucleotides read TGTGCCAGCAGTGAAAGTTGGTCCTACGAGCAGTACTTC. Encoded protein: CASSESWSYEQYF.

This clone was counted a single time. The CDR3 region has the DNA TGTGCCAGCAGCCCAGGAGGGGTTCTGGATACGCAGTATTTT. The encoded protein is CASSPGGVLDTQYF. This chain connects TRBV6-1 to TRBJ2-3, with D possibly TRBD2 on 6 matching bases. Trimming cost V 6 bases and J 6 bases, with 16 bases left between them. The CDR3 consists of 14 residues. CDR1 and CDR2 (germline): MNHNS, SASEGT.

This clone was counted a few times. V and J are TRBV28 and TRBJ2-5; D not certain. Trimming took off 6 bases at V and 5 bases at J, with 13 bases between the two ends. The germline CDR1 and CDR2 sequences are MDHEN and SYDVKM. CDR3 length: 13 amino acids. This chain's CDR3 is CASSPDQGETQYF. The CDR3 coding sequence is TGTGCCAGCAGCCCGGACCAAGGGGAGACCCAGTACTTC.

V is TRBV6-1 and J is TRBJ1-2, with D perhaps matching TRBD1 (5 bases). Germline V gene data show CDR1 as MNHNS and CDR2 as SASEGT. Deletions cut 6 bases from V and 4 bases from J, with 12 bases between. The CDR3 is 13 residues long. The CDR3 DNA follows: TGTGCCAGCAGAGCCGGGACGGGCTATGGCTACACCTTC. This gives the protein CASRAGTGYGYTF.

The CDR3 here is CASSETEVGEQYF. The CDR3 DNA reads as TGTGCCAGCAGCGAAACAGAGGTGGGGGAGCAGTACTTC. The V and J genes are TRBV9 and TRBJ2-7, with unresolved D. Deletions cut 3 bases from V and 7 bases from J, with 14 bases between. This CDR3 contains 13 residues. CDR1 and CDR2 from the germline V gene are SGDLS and YYNGEE.

This chain joins TRBV28 and TRBJ1-5; D might be TRBD1 (6 bases). This CDR3 is 13 amino acids long. CDR1 is MDHEN, CDR2 SYDVKM, per germline. Trimming removed 6 bases from V and 7 bases from J, with 13 bases in between. In DNA form, the CDR3 reads TGTGCCAGCAGGGGGGGCCCTCAGCAGCCCCAGCATTTT. Translating gives CASRGGPQQPQHF.

This clone was counted between two and nine times. This chain connects TRBV16 to TRBJ1-5; D possibly corresponds to TRBD1 (5 bases). V was shortened by 0 bases and J by 4 bases, with 7 bases between the two germline ends. Germline CDR1 reads KGHSY; CDR2 reads FQNENV. There are 14 residues in the CDR3. CDR3 bases: TGTGCCAGCAGCCAATCGGGGGGGAATCAGCCCCAGCATTTT. It is translated as CASSQSGGNQPQHF.

This clone was observed a few times. This CDR3 reads CASNQGGNTEAFF. The CDR3 nucleotides read TGTGCCAGCAACCAAGGGGGTAATACTGAAGCTTTCTTT. The chain links TRBV11-2 to TRBJ1-1; tentative D call: TRBD1 (6 bases). The germline V gene has CDR1 SGHAT and CDR2 FQNNGV. Trimming removed 7 bases at V and 5 bases at J, with 14 bases between. CDR3 length: 13 amino acids.

The CDR3 nucleotides are TGTGCCAGCAGTTCTGAGCAAACTAGCGGCCAAGAGACCCAGTACTTC. Its translation is CASSSEQTSGQETQYF. The V and J genes are TRBV6-5 and TRBJ2-5; 8 positions agree with TRBD2. This CDR3 comprises 16 residues. CDR1 MNHEY and CDR2 SVGAGI come from the germline V gene. J lost 1 base, V lost 4 bases, and 8 bases had no gene match.